This T cell receptor beta chain was recovered during a study of blood T cell repertoires in COVID-19. The overall study: Whether acute or convalescent, the COVID-19 samples came from the United States, Italy and Spain. Sources were T cells, B-cell-depleted T cells, or PBMCs; the material itself was cDNA or gDNA.

CDR1 is SGHVS and CDR2 is FQNEAQ in the germline V gene. This CDR3 is 20 amino acids long. The V and J ends lost 5 bases and 6 bases respectively, with 31 bases between them. Authors' analysis steps: Amplification of reference gene primers provided the estimated nucleated cell counts. The protocol was immunoSEQ multiplex PCR, while the TCRdb copy is restricted to in-frame clones and leaves out a portion. V and J calls and clone size follow that table, whereas D and trimming were derived from the DNA. The data contain 250,000 to 350,000 clones, about four fifths of them singletons. Seattle-derived patients entered the study during active infection and were followed longitudinally.

This sequence was found in a person between 70 and 80 years old with COVID-19, enrolled during active disease. Material: peripheral blood. The chain uses TRBV7-8 and TRBJ2-2, with D possibly being TRBD2 (7 bases). CDR3 coding DNA: TGTGCCAGCAGCCCCTCAGGAACACGGGGGGCCGTATCTATCTCCGGGGAGCTGTTTTTT. Encoded protein: CASSPSGTRGAVSISGELFF.